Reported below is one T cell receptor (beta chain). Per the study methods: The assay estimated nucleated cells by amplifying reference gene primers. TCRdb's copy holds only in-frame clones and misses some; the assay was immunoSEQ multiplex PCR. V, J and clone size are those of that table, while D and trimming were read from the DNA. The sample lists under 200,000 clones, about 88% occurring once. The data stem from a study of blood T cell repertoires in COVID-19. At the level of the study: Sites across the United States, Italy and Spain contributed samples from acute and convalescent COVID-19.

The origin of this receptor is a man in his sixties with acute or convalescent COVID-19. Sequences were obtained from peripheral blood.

CDR3 nucleotide sequence: TGTGCCAGCAGTCCTCTCATATCCTTAAACGGCGGGAGGGCCGGGGAGCAGTACTTC. It encodes CASSPLISLNGGRAGEQYF. The chain recombines TRBV6-6 with TRBJ2-7; 9 nucleotides line up with TRBD2. Looked up from germline, CDR1 is MNHNY and CDR2 is SVGAGI (reference sequence). With 5 bases clipped from V and 7 bases from J, the junction kept 24 bases outside the gene matches. The CDR3 contains 19 residues.